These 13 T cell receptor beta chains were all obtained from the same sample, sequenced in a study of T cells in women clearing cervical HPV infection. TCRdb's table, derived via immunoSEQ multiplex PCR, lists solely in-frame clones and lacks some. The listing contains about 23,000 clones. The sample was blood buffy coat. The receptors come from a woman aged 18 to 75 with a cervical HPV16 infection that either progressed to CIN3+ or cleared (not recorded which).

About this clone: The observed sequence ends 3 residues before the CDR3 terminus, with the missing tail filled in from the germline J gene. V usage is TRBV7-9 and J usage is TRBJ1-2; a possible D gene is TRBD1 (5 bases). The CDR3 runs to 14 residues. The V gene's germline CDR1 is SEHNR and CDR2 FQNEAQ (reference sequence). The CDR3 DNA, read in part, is TGTGCCAGCAGCTTACGCGCGGGGCTAGATGAC. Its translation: CASSLRAGLDD. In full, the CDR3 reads CASSLRAGLDDYTF.

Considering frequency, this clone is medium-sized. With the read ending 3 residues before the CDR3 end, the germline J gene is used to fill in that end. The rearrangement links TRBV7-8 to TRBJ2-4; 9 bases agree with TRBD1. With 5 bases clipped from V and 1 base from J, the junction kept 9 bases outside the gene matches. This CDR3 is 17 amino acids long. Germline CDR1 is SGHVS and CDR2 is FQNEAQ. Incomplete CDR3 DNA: TGTGCCAGCAGCACCCGACAGGGGGGGGCGGCCAAAAACATT. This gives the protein CASSTRQGGAAKNI. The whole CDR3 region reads CASSTRQGGAAKNIQYF.

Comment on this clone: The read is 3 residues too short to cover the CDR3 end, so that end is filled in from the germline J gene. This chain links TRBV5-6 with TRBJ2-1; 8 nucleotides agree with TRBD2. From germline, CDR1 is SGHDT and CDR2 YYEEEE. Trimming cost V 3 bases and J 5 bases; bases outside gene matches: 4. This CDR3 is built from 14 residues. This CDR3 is CASSSLAGNNEQFF. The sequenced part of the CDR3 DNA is TGTGCCAGCAGCTCCTTAGCGGGAAACAATGAG.

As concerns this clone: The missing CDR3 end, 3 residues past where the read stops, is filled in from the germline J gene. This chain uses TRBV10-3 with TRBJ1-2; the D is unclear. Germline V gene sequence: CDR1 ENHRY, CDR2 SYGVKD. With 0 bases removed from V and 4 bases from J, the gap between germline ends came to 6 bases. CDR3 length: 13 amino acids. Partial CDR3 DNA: TGTGCCATCAGTGAGTCAGGGCCCTATGGC. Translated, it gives CAISESGPYG. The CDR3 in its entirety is CAISESGPYGYTF.

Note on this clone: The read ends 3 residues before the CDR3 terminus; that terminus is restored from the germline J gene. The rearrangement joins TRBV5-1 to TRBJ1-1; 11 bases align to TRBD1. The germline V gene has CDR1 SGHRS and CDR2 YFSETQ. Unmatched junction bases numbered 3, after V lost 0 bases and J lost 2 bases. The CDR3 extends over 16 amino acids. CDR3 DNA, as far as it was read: TGCGCCAGCAGCTTGGGGACAGGGGGCTATAACACTGAA. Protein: CASSLGTGGYNTE. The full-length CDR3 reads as CASSLGTGGYNTEAFF. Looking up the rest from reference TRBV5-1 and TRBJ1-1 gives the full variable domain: KAGVTQTPRYLIKTRGQQVTLSCSPISGHRSVSWYQQTPGQGLQFLFEYFSETQRNKGNFPGRFSGRQFSNSRSEMNVSTLELGDSALYLCASSLGTGGYNTEAFFGQGTRLTVV.

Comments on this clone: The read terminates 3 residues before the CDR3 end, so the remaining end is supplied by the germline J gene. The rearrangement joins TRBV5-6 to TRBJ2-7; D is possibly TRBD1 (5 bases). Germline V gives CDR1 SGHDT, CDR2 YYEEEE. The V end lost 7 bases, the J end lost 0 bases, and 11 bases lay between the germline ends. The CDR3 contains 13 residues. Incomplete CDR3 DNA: TGTGCCAGCGCGACAGACACCTCCTACGAG. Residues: CASATDTSYE. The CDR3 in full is CASATDTSYEQYF.

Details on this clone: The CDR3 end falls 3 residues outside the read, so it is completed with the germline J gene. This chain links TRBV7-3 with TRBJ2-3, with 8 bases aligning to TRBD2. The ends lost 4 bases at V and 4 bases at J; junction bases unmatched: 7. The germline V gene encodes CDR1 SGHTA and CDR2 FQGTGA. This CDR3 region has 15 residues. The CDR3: CASSSSGGSADTQYF. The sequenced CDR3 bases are TGTGCCAGCAGCTCCTCGGGGGGGAGCGCAGATACG.

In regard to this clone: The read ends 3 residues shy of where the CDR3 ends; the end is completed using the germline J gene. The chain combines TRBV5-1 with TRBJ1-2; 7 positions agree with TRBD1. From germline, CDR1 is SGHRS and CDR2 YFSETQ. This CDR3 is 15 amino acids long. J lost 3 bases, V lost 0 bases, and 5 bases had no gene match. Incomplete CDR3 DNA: TGCGCCAGCAGCTTGGGGCAGGGACAGTACTATGGC. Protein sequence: CASSLGQGQYYG. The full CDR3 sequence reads CASSLGQGQYYGYTF.

The CDR3 loop reads CASLGGDNQETQYF. The part of the CDR3 DNA that was read is TGTGCCAGCCTTGGGGGGGACAACCAAGAGACC. The rearrangement links TRBV19 to TRBJ2-5; D is perhaps TRBD2 (7 bases). The sequenced fragment ends 3 residues before the CDR3 boundary, so the rest is inferred from the germline J gene. The V gene lost 9 bases and the J gene lost 0 bases, with 14 bases spanning the gap. CDR3 length equals 14 residues. Germline assignment: CDR1 LNHDA and CDR2 SQIVND (reference sequence).

Incomplete CDR3 DNA: TGTGCCAGCAGACCTAGCGGCAAAACAGATACG. Residues: CASRPSGKTDT. The complete CDR3 sequence is CASRPSGKTDTQYF. The genes are TRBV28 and TRBJ2-3; TRBD2 matches 7 bases. The missing CDR3 end, 3 residues past where the read stops, is filled in from the germline J gene. From germline, CDR1 is MDHEN and CDR2 SYDVKM. CDR3 length: 14 amino acids. The J segment lost 3 bases and the V segment lost 6 bases, leaving 6 bases of the junction unmatched.

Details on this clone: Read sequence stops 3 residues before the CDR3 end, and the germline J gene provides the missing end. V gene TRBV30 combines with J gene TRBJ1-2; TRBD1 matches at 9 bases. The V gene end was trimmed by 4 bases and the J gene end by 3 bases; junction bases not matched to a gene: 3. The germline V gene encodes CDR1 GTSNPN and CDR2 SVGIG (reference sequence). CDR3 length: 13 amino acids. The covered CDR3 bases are TGTGCCTGGACGACAGGGGGGGACTATGGC. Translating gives CAWTTGGDYG. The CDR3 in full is CAWTTGGDYGYTF.

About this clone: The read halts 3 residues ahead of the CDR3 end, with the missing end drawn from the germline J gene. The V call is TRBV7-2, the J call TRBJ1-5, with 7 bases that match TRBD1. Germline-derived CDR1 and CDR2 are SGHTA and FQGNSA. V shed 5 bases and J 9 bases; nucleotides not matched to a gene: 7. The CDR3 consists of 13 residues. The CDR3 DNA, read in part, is TGTGCCAGCAGCGAAAGACAGGGACTGCCC. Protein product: CASSERQGLP. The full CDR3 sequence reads CASSERQGLPQHF.

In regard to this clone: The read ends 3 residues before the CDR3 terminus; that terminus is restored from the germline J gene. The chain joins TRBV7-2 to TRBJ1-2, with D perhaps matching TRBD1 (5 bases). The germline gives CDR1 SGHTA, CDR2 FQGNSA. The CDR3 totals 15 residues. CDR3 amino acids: CASSSSGTSYNDYTF. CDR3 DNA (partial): TGTGCCAGCAGCTCTAGCGGGACCTCCTACAATGAC.